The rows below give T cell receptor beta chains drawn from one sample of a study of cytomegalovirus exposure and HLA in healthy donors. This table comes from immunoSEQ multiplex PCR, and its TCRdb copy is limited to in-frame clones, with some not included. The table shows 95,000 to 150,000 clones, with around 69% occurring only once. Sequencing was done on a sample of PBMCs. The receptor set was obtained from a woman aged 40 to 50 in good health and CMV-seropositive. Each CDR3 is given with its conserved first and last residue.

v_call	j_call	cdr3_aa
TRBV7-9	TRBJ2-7	CASSFIEAGKRDEQYF
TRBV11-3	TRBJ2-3	CASSLGQVDTQYF
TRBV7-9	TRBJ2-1	CASSQTGGMSYNEQFF
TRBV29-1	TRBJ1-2	CSVEFQDFSYGYTF
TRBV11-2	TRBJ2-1	CASSLGLQRHEQFF
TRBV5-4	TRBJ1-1	CASSLDQGAAWMNTEAFF
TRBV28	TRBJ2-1	CASSSPGIGLAVYNEQFF
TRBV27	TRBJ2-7	CASSLLVSYEQYF
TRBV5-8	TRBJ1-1	CASSLRTVGTEAFF
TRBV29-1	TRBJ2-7	CSVVGQTYEQYF
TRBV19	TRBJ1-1	CASSTPWTGMNTEAFF